The source of this TCR beta chain is a study of T-cell reconstitution after alpha-beta-depleted transplantation in children. For TCRbeta, the library was prepared with unique molecular identifiers. Via MiXCR, TCRdb re-called the PCR reads, giving one row per CDR3 protein. The sample shows 200,000 to 250,000 distinct CDR3 sequences, approximately 8% of them seen only once. In its sample, this clonotype was seen many times. Germline-derived CDR1 and CDR2 are SGHRS and YFSETQ. The CDR3 totals 16 residues. V shed 0 bases and J shed 2 bases, with 13 bases lying between them. This specimen consisted of PBMCs, mostly from graft donor cells, obtained 180 days after TCRalphabeta/CD19-depleted stem cell transplant. This receptor was taken from a male patient aged 10 to 17 who had a stem cell transplant for acute lymphoblastic leukemia, so the T cells may come from the graft donor. The rearrangement uses TRBV5-1 and TRBJ2-3; D possibly uses TRBD1 or TRBD2 (6 bases each). CDR3 loop: CASSLEPGADTDTQYF. CDR3 in DNA: TGCGCCAGCAGCTTGGAGCCGGGGGCGGACACAGATACGCAGTATTTT.